These 3 T cell receptor beta chains came from one sample sequenced in a study of blood T cell repertoires in COVID-19 (dated by TCRdb to between 2020 and 2021). The method was the immunoSEQ multiplex PCR assay. TCRdb's version of the immuneACCESS table is confined to in-frame rearrangements and falls short of the full clone set. An unresolved V gene accounts for under half of the shortfall where checked; the remainder is of unknown origin. The sample table lists roughly 280,000 clones, 88% of them with a count of one. The top ten constitute about 3% of the sample. Sequenced input: PBMCs or T cells enriched from blood (not recorded which). The receptors come from a woman aged 45-65 years who had recovered from COVID-19.

The chain is built from TRBV19 and TRBJ1-1; 11 bases match TRBD1. V shed 8 bases, J shed 4 bases, and the junction held 12 bases outside the gene matches. There are 16 residues in the CDR3. Germline V gene sequence: CDR1 LNHDA, CDR2 SQIVND (reference sequence). The CDR3 sequence is CASRGDRGALSTEAFF. As DNA, the CDR3 is TGTGCCAGTCGAGGGGACAGGGGGGCGCTGAGCACTGAAGCTTTCTTT.

This clone was seen a single time. The chain uses TRBV19 and TRBJ1-4, with 11 bases identical to TRBD1. Unmatched junction bases numbered 4, after V lost 6 bases and J lost 7 bases. The CDR3 loop spans 14 amino acids. Per the germline V gene, CDR1 is LNHDA and CDR2 is SQIVND (reference sequence). CDR3 sequence reads: CASRMDRGPEKLFF. In nucleotides, the CDR3 is TGTGCCAGTAGAATGGACAGGGGGCCTGAAAAACTGTTTTTT.

The V and J genes are TRBV27 and TRBJ2-3; 9 bases are shared with TRBD2. CDR1 and CDR2 from the germline V gene are MNHEY and SMNVEV (reference sequence). V gave up 5 bases and J gave up 0 bases; unmatched junction bases: 9. The CDR3 extends over 17 amino acids. CDR3 nucleotide sequence: TGTGCCAGCAGTCTTCAGATAGCGGGAGCAAGCACAGATACGCAGTATTTT. Its translation: CASSLQIAGASTDTQYF.